These T cell receptor beta chains were read from a single sample in a study of T-cell reconstitution after alpha-beta-depleted transplantation in children. TCRdb passed the PCR reads through MiXCR, listing each CDR3 protein once. Among around 360,000 distinct CDR3 sequences listed, about a tenth were seen once. Sequenced here: PBMCs from the stem cell graft donor, sampled from the stem cell graft. These receptors were collected from a human donor who donated a stem cell graft to a child with acute lymphoblastic leukemia. Both conserved end residues are part of each CDR3. Fields, in order: V gene, D gene, J gene, clone size, CDR3 protein, CDR3 DNA. The D gene is left open where the match is weak. A clone size is listed for some rows: how often the clone was seen (once, few, many), or a class if it is expanded.

>TRBV3-1|TRBD2|TRBJ2-1|.
CASSQWLILAGAGSYNEQFF
TGTGCCAGCAGCCAATGGTTGATACTAGCGGGAGCGGGCTCCTACAATGAGCAGTTCTTC
>TRBV7-9|TRBD2|TRBJ2-1|few
CASSRKGLAGVTLAIGQFF
TGTGCCAGCAGCCGAAAGGGACTAGCGGGAGTCACTTTAGCAATTGGGCAGTTCTTC
>TRBV29-1|TRBD2|TRBJ2-3|.
CSVEDWAGAADTQYF
TGCAGCGTTGAAGATTGGGCGGGAGCGGCAGATACGCAGTATTTT
>TRBV9|TRBD2|TRBJ2-5|many
CASSVEGLAEETQYF
TGTGCCAGCAGCGTAGAGGGACTAGCTGAAGAGACCCAGTACTTC
>TRBV4-3|.|TRBJ1-1|few
CASSQDRTMNTEAFF
TGCGCCAGCAGCCAAGATCGGACAATGAACACTGAAGCTTTCTTT
>TRBV5-1|.|TRBJ2-7|.
CASSLTADYEQYF
TGCGCCAGCAGCTTAACAGCGGACTACGAGCAGTACTTC
>TRBV6-5|TRBD1|TRBJ2-5|.
CASSYPGTGGQETQYF
TGTGCCAGCAGTTATCCCGGGACAGGGGGCCAAGAGACCCAGTACTTC
>TRBV5-1|.|TRBJ2-1|.
CASSPGWGNNEQFF
TGCGCCAGCAGCCCGGGGTGGGGAAACAATGAGCAGTTCTTC
>TRBV11-1|.|TRBJ2-7|few
CASSLGSGSVRIRQYEQYF
TGTGCCAGCAGCCTAGGATCAGGTAGCGTGAGAATCCGCCAATACGAGCAGTACTTC
>TRBV9|.|TRBJ2-3|.
CASSVAGHPTDTQYF
TGTGCCAGCAGCGTAGCCGGACACCCCACAGATACGCAGTATTTT
>TRBV29-1|.|TRBJ2-7|.
CSTIWTETYEQYF
TGCAGCACAATATGGACAGAGACCTACGAGCAGTACTTC
>TRBV4-3|TRBD2|TRBJ2-7|few
CASSQERLAVYEQYF
TGCGCCAGCAGCCAAGAGAGACTAGCGGTTTACGAGCAGTACTTC
>TRBV4-1|TRBD2|TRBJ2-1|many
CASSQGTSGRAPYNEQFF
TGCGCCAGCAGCCAAGGAACTAGCGGGAGGGCCCCCTACAATGAGCAGTTCTTC
>TRBV20-1|TRBD2|TRBJ2-1|many
CSARGLRNNEQFF
TGCAGTGCTAGGGGACTACGAAACAATGAGCAGTTCTTC
>TRBV11-2|TRBD1|TRBJ2-3|few
CASSLGGPGTGLFGTQYF
TGTGCCAGCAGCTTAGGGGGTCCCGGGACAGGCCTTTTTGGAACGCAGTATTTT
>TRBV7-2|TRBD1|TRBJ2-7|few
CASSPSRQGALGEQYF
TGTGCCAGCAGCCCCTCCAGACAGGGGGCGTTAGGCGAGCAGTACTTC
>TRBV7-6|TRBD1|TRBJ1-1|many
CASSLGGDRGQTEAFF
TGTGCCAGCAGCTTAGGGGGAGACAGGGGGCAAACTGAAGCTTTCTTT
>TRBV6-2/TRBV6-3|.|TRBJ2-7|few
CASSYEGLNYYEQYF
TGTGCCAGCAGTTACGAGGGGTTAAATTACTACGAGCAGTACTTC
>TRBV2|TRBD1|TRBJ1-5|.
CASSEGQGNGNQPQHF
TGTGCCAGCAGTGAAGGACAGGGTAACGGGAATCAGCCCCAGCATTTC
>TRBV12-3/TRBV12-4|.|TRBJ1-3|few
CASSYHRAGNTIYF
TGTGCCAGCAGTTATCACAGGGCTGGAAACACCATATATTTT
>TRBV14|TRBD1|TRBJ2-3|.
CASSPDRGTGTQYF
TGTGCCAGCAGCCCGGACAGGGGAACCGGTACGCAGTATTTT
>TRBV29-1|.|TRBJ2-1|.
CSVDGRTGHSYNEQFF
TGCAGCGTCGATGGGAGAACAGGACACTCCTACAATGAGCAGTTCTTC
>TRBV4-3|.|TRBJ2-3|many
CASSQVIKDTQYF
TGCGCCAGCAGCCAAGTTATAAAAGATACGCAGTATTTT
>TRBV12-3/TRBV12-4|TRBD1|TRBJ2-6|few
CASSLRGSRDRVGANVLTF
TGTGCCAGCAGTTTAAGGGGGTCCCGGGACAGGGTTGGGGCCAACGTCCTGACTTTC